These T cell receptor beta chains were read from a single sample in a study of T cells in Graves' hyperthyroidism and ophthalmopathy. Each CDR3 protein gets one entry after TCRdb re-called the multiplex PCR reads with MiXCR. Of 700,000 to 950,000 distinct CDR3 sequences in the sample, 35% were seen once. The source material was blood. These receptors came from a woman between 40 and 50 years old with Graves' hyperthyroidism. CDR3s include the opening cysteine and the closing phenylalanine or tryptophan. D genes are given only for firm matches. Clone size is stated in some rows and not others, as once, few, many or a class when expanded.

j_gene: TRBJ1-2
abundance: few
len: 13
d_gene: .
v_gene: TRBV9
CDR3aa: CASSVLGNYGYTF
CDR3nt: TGTGCCAGCAGCGTCTTGGGGAACTATGGCTACACCTTC

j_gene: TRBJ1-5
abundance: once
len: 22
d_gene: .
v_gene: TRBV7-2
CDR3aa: CASSRHQQGNYGYTFGSGPQHF
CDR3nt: .

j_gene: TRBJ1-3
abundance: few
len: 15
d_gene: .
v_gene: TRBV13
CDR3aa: CASSLVSGYGNTIYF
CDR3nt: TGTGCCAGCAGCTTAGTGTCAGGGTACGGAAACACCATATATTTT

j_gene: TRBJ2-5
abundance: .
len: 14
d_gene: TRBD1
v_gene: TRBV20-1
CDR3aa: CSAERAGGLEPQYF
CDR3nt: TGCAGTGCCGAGAGGGCAGGGGGCCTCGAGCCCCAGTACTTC

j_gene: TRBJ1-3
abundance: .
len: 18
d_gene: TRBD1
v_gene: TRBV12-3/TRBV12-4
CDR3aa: CASGPIDQGAASGNTIYF
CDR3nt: TGTGCCAGCGGACCGATAGACCAGGGGGCTGCCTCTGGAAACACCATATATTTT

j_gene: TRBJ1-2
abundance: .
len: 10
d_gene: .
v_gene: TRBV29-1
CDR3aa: CSDRLEGYTF
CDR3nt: TGCAGCGACAGACTGGAGGGCTACACCTTC

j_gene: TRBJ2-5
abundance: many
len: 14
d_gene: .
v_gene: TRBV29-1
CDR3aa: CSVSGTEARETQYF
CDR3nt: TGCAGCGTTTCCGGGACTGAGGCTAGAGAGACCCAGTACTTC

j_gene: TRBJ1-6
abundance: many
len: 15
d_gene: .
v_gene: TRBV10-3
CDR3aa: CAISDMGPNNSPLHF
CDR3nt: TGTGCCATCAGTGATATGGGGCCTAATAATTCACCCCTCCACTTT

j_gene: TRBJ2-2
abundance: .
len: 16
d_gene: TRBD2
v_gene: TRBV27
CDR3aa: CASRRTGTSNTGELFF
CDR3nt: TGTGCCAGCAGGCGAACCGGGACTAGTAACACCGGGGAGCTGTTTTTT

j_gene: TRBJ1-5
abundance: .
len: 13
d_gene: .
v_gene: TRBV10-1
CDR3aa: CATKQEGNQPQHF
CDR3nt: TGCGCCACCAAACAGGAGGGCAATCAGCCCCAGCATTTT

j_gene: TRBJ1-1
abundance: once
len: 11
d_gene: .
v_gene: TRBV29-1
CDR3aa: CSVKPYTDAFF
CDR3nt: TGCAGCGTAAAGCCTTACACTGACGCTTTCTTT

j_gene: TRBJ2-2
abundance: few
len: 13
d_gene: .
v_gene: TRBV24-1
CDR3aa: CATMKGDTGELFF
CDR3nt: TGTGCCACCATGAAAGGGGACACCGGGGAGCTGTTTTTT

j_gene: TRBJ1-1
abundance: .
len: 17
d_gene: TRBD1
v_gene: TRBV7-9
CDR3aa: CASSVGGQGAPNTEAFF
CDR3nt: TGTGCCAGCAGCGTTGGTGGACAGGGGGCACCAAACACTGAAGCTTTCTTT

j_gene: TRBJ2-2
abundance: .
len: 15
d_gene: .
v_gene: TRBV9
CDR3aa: CASSETGRPGGELFF
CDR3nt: TGTGCCAGCAGCGAAACCGGGAGACCGGGAGGGGAGCTGTTTTTT

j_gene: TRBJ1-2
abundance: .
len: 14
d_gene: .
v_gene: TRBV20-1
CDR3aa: CSARDHGGNYGYTF
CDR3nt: TGCAGTGCTAGAGATCACGGGGGTAACTATGGCTACACCTTC

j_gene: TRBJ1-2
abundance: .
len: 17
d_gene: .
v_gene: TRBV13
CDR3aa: CASSLGAGGSLTRGYTF
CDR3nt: TGTGCCAGCAGCTTAGGGGCGGGAGGGTCCCTTACGCGGGGCTACACCTTC

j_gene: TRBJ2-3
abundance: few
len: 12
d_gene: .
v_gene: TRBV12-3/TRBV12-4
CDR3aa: CASSPFTDTQYF
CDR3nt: TGTGCCAGCAGTCCTTTCACAGATACGCAGTATTTT

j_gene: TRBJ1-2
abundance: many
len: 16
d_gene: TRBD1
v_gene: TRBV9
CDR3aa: CASSPMRDRPLNGYTF
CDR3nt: TGTGCCAGCAGCCCTATGAGGGACAGGCCCTTGAATGGCTACACCTTC

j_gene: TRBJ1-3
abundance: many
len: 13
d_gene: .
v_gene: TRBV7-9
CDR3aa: CASSLVSGNTIYF
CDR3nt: TGTGCCAGCAGCTTAGTGTCAGGAAACACCATATATTTT

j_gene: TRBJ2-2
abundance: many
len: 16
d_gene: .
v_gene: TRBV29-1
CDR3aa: CSEGERANKWAGELFF
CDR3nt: TGCAGCGAGGGAGAGAGGGCAAATAAATGGGCCGGGGAGCTGTTTTTT

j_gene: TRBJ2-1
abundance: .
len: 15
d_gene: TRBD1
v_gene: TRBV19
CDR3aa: CASSISNRGFNEQFF
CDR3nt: TGTGCCAGTAGTATATCGAACAGGGGTTTCAATGAGCAGTTCTTC

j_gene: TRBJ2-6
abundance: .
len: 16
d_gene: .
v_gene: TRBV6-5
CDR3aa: CASSYEYLSGANVPTF
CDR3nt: TGTGCCAGCAGTTACGAGTATCTCTCTGGGGCCAACGTCCCGACTTTC

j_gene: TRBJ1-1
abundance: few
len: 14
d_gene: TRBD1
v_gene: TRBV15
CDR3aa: CASTDTDRPTEAFF
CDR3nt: TGTGCCAGCACCGACACGGACAGGCCCACTGAAGCTTTCTTT

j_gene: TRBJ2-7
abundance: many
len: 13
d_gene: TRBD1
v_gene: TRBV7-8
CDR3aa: CASSVGQRNEQYF
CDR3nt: TGTGCCAGCAGCGTGGGACAGAGGAACGAGCAGTACTTC

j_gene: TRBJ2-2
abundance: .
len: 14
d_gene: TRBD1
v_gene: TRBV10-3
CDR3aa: CAISKGGRDGELFF
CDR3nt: TGTGCCATCAGTAAAGGGGGCAGGGACGGGGAGCTGTTTTTT

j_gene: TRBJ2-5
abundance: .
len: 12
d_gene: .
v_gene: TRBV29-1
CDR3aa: CSVDDGEEKQYF
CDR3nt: TGCAGCGTTGACGACGGGGAGGAAAAGCAGTACTTC

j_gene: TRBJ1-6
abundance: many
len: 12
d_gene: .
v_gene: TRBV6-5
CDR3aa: CASSRGGSPLHF
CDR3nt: TGTGCCAGCAGCAGGGGAGGATCACCCCTCCACTTT

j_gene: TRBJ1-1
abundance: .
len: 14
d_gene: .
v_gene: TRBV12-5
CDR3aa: CASGLGYENTEAFF
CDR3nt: TGTGCTAGTGGTTTAGGGTATGAGAACACTGAAGCTTTCTTT

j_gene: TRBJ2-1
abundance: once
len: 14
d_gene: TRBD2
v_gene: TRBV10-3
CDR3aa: CAIRASGSNNEQFF
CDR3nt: TGTGCCATCAGGGCTAGCGGGAGCAACAATGAGCAGTTCTTC

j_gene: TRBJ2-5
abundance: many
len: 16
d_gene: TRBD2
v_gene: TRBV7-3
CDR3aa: CASSPGTSGIQETQYF
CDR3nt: TGTGCCAGCAGCCCCGGGACTAGCGGGATCCAAGAGACCCAGTACTTC

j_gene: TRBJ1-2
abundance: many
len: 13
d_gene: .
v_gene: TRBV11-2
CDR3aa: CASSFAARRGYTF
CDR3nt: TGTGCCAGCAGCTTTGCAGCCCGGCGTGGCTACACCTTC

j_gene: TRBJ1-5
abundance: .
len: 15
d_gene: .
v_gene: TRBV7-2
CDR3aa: CASSSRQGNNQPQHF
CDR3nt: TGTGCCAGCAGCTCACGGCAGGGGAACAATCAGCCCCAGCATTTT

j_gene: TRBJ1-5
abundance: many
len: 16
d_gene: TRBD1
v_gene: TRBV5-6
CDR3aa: CASSLARQGAHQPQHF
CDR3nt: TGTGCCAGCAGCTTGGCGAGACAGGGGGCACATCAGCCCCAGCATTTT

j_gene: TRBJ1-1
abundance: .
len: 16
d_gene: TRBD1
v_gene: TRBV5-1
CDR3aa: CASSLGQGGWNTEAFF
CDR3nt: TGCGCCAGCAGCTTGGGACAGGGGGGATGGAACACTGAAGCTTTCTTT

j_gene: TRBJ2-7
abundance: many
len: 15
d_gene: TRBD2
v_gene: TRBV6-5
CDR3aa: CASTSNLAGGDEQYF
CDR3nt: TGTGCCAGCACCAGTAACCTAGCGGGAGGCGACGAGCAGTACTTC

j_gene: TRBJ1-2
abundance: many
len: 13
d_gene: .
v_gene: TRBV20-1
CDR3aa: CSAMPDGGGGYTF
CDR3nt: TGCAGTGCTATGCCGGACGGGGGTGGTGGCTACACCTTC

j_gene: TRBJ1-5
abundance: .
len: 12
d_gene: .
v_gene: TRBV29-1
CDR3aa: CSVGRDRQPQHF
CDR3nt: TGCAGCGTTGGGCGAGATCGTCAGCCCCAGCATTTT

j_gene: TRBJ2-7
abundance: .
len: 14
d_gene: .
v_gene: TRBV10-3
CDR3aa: CAISEGGRPYEQYF
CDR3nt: TGTGCCATCAGTGAGGGGGGTCGTCCCTACGAGCAGTACTTC

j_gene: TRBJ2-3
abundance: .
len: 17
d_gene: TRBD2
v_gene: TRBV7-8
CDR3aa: CASSSERLAGGLNTQYF
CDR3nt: TGTGCCAGCAGCAGCGAGCGACTAGCGGGGGGGCTTAATACGCAGTATTTT

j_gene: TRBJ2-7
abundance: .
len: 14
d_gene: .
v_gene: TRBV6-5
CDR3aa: CASSGGRVPYEQYF
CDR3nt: TGTGCCAGCTCCGGGGGTAGGGTGCCCTACGAGCAGTACTTC

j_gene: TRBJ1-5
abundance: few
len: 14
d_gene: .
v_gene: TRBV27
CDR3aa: CASSLLQGNQPQHF
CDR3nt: TGTGCCAGCAGCTTACTTCAGGGGAATCAGCCCCAGCATTTT

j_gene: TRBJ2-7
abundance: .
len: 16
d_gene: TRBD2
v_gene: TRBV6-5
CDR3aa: CASSPTLAGDAGEQYF
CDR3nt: TGTGCCAGCAGCCCTACACTAGCGGGAGATGCAGGGGAGCAGTACTTC

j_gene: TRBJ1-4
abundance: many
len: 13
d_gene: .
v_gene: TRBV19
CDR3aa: CASNTMGNEKLFF
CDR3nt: TGTGCCAGTAACACCATGGGGAATGAAAAACTGTTTTTT

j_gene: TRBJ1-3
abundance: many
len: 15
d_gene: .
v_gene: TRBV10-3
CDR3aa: CAISESAGKGNTIYF
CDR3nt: TGTGCCATCAGTGAGTCGGCAGGGAAAGGAAACACCATATATTTT

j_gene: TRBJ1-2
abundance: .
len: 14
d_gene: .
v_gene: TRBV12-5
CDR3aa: CASSKLAGLGGYTF
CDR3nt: TGTGCCAGCAGCAAATTAGCGGGGCTGGGTGGCTACACCTTC

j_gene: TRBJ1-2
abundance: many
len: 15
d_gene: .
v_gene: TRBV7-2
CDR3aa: CASSLAGTGSGSYTF
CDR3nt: TGTGCCAGCAGCTTAGCGGGTACCGGGAGTGGCAGCTACACCTTC

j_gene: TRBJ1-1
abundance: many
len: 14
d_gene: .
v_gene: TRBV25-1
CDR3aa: CASSASPRKAEAFF
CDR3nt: TGTGCCAGCAGTGCCAGCCCGAGAAAGGCTGAAGCTTTCTTT